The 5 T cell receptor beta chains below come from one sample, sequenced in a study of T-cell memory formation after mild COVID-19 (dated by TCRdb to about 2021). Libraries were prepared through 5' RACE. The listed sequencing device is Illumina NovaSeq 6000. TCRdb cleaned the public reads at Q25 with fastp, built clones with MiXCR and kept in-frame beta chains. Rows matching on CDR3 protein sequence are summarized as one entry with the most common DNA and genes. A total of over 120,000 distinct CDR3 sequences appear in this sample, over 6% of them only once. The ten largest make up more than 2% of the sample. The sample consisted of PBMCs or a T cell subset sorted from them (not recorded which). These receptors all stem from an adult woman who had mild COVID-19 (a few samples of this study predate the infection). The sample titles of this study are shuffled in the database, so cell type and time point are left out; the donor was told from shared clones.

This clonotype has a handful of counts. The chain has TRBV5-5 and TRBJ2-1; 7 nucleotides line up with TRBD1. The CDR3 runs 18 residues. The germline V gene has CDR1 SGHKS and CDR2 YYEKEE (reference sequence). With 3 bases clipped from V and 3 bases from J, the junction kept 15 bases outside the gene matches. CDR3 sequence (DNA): TGTGCCAGCAGCTCGGTCACGGGACAGTGGAACTTCTACAATGAGCAGTTCTTC. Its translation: CASSSVTGQWNFYNEQFF.

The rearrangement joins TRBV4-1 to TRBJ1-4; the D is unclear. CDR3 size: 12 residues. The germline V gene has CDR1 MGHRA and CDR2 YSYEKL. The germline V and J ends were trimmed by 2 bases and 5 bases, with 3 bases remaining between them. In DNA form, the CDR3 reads TGCGCCAGCAGCCAAATAAATGAAAAACTGTTTTTT. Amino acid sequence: CASSQINEKLFF.

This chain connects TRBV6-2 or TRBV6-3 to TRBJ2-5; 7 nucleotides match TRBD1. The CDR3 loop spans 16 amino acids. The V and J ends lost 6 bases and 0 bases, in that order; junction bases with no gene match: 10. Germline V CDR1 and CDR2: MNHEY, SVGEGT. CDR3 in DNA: TGTGCCAGCAGACTCAGAGACAGGGCGGACCAAGAGACCCAGTACTTC. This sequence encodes CASRLRDRADQETQYF.

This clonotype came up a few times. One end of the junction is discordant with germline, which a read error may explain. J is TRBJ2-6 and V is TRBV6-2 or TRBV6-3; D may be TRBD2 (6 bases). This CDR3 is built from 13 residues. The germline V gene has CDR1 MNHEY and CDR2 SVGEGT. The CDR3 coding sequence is TGTGCCAGCAGTTCAGGCGGGGTCAACGTCCTGACTTTC. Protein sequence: CASSSGGVNVLTF.

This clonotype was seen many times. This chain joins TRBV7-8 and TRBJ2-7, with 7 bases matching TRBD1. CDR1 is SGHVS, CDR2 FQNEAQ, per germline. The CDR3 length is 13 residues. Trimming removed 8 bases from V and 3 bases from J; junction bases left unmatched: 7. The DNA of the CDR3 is TGTGCCAGCCTTCTGGCAGGGGGCTACGAGCAGTACTTC. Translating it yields CASLLAGGYEQYF.